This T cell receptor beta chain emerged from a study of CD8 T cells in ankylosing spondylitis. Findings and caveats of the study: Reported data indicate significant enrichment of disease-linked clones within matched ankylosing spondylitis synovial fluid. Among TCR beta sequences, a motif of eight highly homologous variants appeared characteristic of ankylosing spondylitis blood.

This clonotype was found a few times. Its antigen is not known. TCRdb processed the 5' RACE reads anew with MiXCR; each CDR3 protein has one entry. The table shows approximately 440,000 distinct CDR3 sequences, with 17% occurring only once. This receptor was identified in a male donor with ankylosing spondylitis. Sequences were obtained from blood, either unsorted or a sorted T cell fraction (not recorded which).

The CDR3 reads CASSPWTSGNTGELFF. The DNA of the CDR3 is TGTGCCAGCAGCCCCTGGACTAGCGGGAACACCGGGGAGCTGTTTTTT. The chain carries TRBV4-2 and TRBJ2-2, with 10 nucleotides matching TRBD2. CDR1 is LGHNA, CDR2 YNFKEQ, per germline. The V segment lost 4 bases and the J segment 1 base; nucleotides outside the gene matches: 3. The CDR3 runs 16 residues.